These 14 T cell receptor beta chains were sequenced from one sample in a study of T cells after yellow fever vaccination. TCRdb analysed the 5' RACE reads with MiXCR anew, one entry per CDR3 protein. The table records 250,000 to 400,000 distinct CDR3 sequences, about 4.5% of them present only once. The sample here was PBMCs, taken 15 days after the yellow fever booster vaccination. These receptors originate from a man aged 18 to 30 who received the YFV17D yellow fever vaccine.

This clonotype has a count of ten or more. V gene TRBV11-2 combines with J gene TRBJ2-2; 7 nucleotides align to TRBD2. This CDR3 is 14 amino acids long. Germline V gene lookup returns CDR1 SGHAT and CDR2 FQNNGV. Germline trimming cut 8 bases from V and 7 bases from J; bases unmatched to any gene: 10. The CDR3: CASGNSAGVGELFF. In nucleotides, the CDR3 is TGTGCCAGCGGCAATAGCGCGGGGGTCGGGGAGCTGTTTTTT.

This clonotype was counted many times. V usage is TRBV20-1 and J usage is TRBJ2-5; D may correspond to TRBD1 or TRBD2 (5 bases each). Germline values: CDR1 DFQATT, CDR2 SNEGSKA (reference sequence). V gave up 7 bases and J gave up 2 bases, with 20 bases separating them. This CDR3 is built from 15 residues. The DNA of the CDR3 is TGCAGTGTGCCGAACCATGGGACGGTACAAGAGACCCAGTACTTC. This sequence encodes CSVPNHGTVQETQYF.

This clonotype has more than one count but fewer than ten. The rearrangement uses TRBV5-1 and TRBJ1-5; 7 positions agree with TRBD1. The V and J ends lost 2 bases and 5 bases, in that order; junction bases with no gene match: 7. CDR1 is SGHRS and CDR2 is YFSETQ in the germline V gene. There are 15 residues in the CDR3. CDR3 sequence (DNA): TGCGCCAGCAGCTTAATAGGGGGCGGGTATCAGCCCCAGCATTTT. Protein sequence: CASSLIGGGYQPQHF.

This clonotype was observed many times. The CDR3 protein is CASSQPSGGVNEQFF. CDR3 bases: TGCGCCAGCAGCCAGCCCAGCGGGGGGGTCAATGAGCAGTTCTTC. The chain uses TRBV4-3 and TRBJ2-1; TRBD2 matches at 10 bases. The V gene end was trimmed by 3 bases and the J gene end by 6 bases; junction bases not matched to a gene: 5. This CDR3 is built from 15 residues. Per germline, CDR1 LGHNA and CDR2 YSLEER.

The chain joins TRBV27 to TRBJ1-1; D is uncertain. This CDR3 has 15 residues. V lost 4 bases, J lost 1 base, and 13 bases lay in between. Germline CDR1 is MNHEY and CDR2 is SMNVEV (reference sequence). This CDR3 is CASSSTAQGNTEAFF. CDR3 in DNA: TGTGCCAGCAGTTCCACAGCGCAAGGGAACACTGAAGCTTTCTTT.

The table lists this clonotype with a few counts. The chain links TRBV5-1 to TRBJ2-7; D might be TRBD2 (6 bases). Germline V CDR1 and CDR2: SGHRS, YFSETQ. With 0 bases removed from V and 5 bases from J, the gap between germline ends came to 12 bases. This CDR3 has 14 residues. CDR3 region: CASSLGQGGNEQYV. The CDR3 nucleotides are TGCGCCAGCAGCTTGGGGCAGGGAGGCAACGAGCAGTACGTC.

This clonotype was picked up a small number of times. The V call is TRBV5-5, the J call TRBJ2-7; D is perhaps TRBD1 or TRBD2 (5 bases each). Trimming shortened V by 0 bases and J by 7 bases, and 8 bases separated the two germline ends. Germline assignment: CDR1 SGHKS and CDR2 YYEKEE (reference sequence). The CDR3 sequence is 12 residues long. The CDR3 nucleotides read TGTGCCAGCAGCTTGGGGGACCCAGAGCAGTACTTC. This gives the protein CASSLGDPEQYF.

The chain links TRBV5-4 to TRBJ2-1; D ambiguous. Germline V gives CDR1 SGHNT, CDR2 YYREEE (reference sequence). The CDR3 has 13 residues. Trimming removed 2 bases at V and 8 bases at J, with 11 bases between. CDR3: CASSFERVYEQFF. The CDR3 region has the DNA TGTGCCAGCAGCTTCGAGCGTGTCTATGAGCAGTTCTTC.

The gene calls are TRBV7-9 and TRBJ2-7; TRBD1 or TRBD2 may be the D gene (5 bases each). The CDR3 sequence is 16 residues long. V was clipped by 5 bases and J by 1 base, with 18 bases between them. The germline V gene has CDR1 SEHNR and CDR2 FQNEAQ (reference sequence). CDR3 in DNA: TGTGCCAGCAGCCCAACTCCGGGACCGCCTTCCTACGAGCAGTACTTC. It translates to CASSPTPGPPSYEQYF.

This clonotype has at least ten counts. The V call is TRBV5-1, the J call TRBJ2-2, with D unclear. The CDR3 has 15 residues. V lost 0 bases and J lost 4, with 10 bases in between. Germline V lookup: CDR1 SGHRS, CDR2 YFSETQ. For the CDR3, the DNA is TGCGCCAGCAGCTTGGTTACTCAGGCCACCGGGGAGCTGTTTTTT. It codes for CASSLVTQATGELFF.

The DNA for the CDR3 is TGTGCCAGCAGCTCATACGGACCGAATGAAAAACTGTTTTTT. It codes for CASSSYGPNEKLFF. V usage is TRBV7-2 and J usage is TRBJ1-4, with unresolved D. V was trimmed by 4 bases and J by 5 bases, leaving 11 bases between them. CDR3 length equals 14 residues. Germline V gene lookup returns CDR1 SGHTA and CDR2 FQGNSA. Complete variable domain (other parts from reference TRBV7-2 and TRBJ1-4): GAGVSQSPSNKVTEKGKDVELRCDPISGHTALYWYRQSLGQGLEFLIYFQGNSAPDKSGLPSDRFSAERTGGSVSTLTIQRTQQEDSAVYLCASSSYGPNEKLFFGSGTQLSVL.

The rearrangement joins TRBV2 to TRBJ1-1, with no clear D. Germline CDR1 is SNHLY and CDR2 is FYNNEI. V lost 3 bases to trimming and J lost 4 bases, with 15 bases between them. The length of the CDR3 is 15 residues. The CDR3 DNA reads TGTGCCAGCAGTGACGTCCATCAGGCGGGCACTGAAGCTTTCTTT. Encoded protein: CASSDVHQAGTEAFF.

This clonotype was detected many times. J is TRBJ2-1 and V is TRBV9; 11 bases line up with TRBD1. The ends lost 4 bases at V and 0 bases at J; junction bases unmatched: 15. The CDR3 sequence is 20 residues long. Germline CDR1 and CDR2: SGDLS and YYNGEE. CDR3 sequence reads: CASSPRWGQGEVPSYNEQFF. The CDR3 nucleotides are TGTGCCAGCAGCCCCCGTTGGGGACAGGGGGAAGTCCCCTCCTACAATGAGCAGTTCTTC.

V is TRBV5-4 and J is TRBJ2-3, with D tentatively TRBD2 (5 bases). Germline CDR1 reads SGHNT; CDR2 reads YYREEE (reference sequence). Trimming stripped 3 bases from V and 9 bases from J, with 11 bases between. The CDR3 length is 12 residues. Here the CDR3 reads CASSYEGETQYF. The CDR3 DNA follows: TGTGCCAGCAGCTACGAGGGTGAAACGCAGTATTTT.